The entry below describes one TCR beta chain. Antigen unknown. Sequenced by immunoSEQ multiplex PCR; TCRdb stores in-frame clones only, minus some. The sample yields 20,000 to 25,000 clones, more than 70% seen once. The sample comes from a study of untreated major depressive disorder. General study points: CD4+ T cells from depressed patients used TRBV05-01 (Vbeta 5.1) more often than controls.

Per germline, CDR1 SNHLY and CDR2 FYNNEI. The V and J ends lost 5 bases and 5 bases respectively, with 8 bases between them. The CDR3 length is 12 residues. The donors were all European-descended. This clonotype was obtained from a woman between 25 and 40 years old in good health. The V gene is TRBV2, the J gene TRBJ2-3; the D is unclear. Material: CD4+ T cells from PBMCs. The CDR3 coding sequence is TGTGCCAGCAGTCCCTTACAAGATACGCAGTATTTT. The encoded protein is CASSPLQDTQYF.